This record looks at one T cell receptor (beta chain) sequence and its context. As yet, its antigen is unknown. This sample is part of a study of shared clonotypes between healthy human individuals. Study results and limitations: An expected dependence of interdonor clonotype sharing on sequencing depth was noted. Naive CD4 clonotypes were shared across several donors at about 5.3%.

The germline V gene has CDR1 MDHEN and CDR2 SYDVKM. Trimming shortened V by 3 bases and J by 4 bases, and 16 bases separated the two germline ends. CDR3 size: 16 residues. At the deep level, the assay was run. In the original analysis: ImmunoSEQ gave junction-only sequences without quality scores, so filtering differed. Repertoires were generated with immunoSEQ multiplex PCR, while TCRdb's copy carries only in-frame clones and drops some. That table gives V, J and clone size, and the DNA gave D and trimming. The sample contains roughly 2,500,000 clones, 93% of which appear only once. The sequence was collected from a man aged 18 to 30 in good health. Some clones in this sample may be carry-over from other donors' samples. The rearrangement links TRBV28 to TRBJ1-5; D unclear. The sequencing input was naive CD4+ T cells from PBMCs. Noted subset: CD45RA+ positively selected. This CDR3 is CASSLLSDSLNQPQHF. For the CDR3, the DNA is TGTGCCAGCAGTTTGCTAAGCGACTCCTTAAATCAGCCCCAGCATTTT.